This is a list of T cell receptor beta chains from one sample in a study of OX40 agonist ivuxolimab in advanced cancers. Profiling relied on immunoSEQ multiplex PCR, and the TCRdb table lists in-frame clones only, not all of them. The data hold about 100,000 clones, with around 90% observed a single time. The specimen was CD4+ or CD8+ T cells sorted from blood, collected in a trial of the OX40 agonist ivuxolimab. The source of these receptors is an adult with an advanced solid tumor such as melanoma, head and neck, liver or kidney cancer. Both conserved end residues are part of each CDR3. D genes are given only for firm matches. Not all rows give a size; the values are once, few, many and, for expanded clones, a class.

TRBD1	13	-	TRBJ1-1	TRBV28	CASSLLRDRAAFF	TGTGCCAGCAGTCTTCTCCGGGACAGGGCGGCTTTCTTT
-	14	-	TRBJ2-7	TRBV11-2	CASSFEAGYTKQYF	TGTGCCAGCAGCTTTGAAGCGGGTTATACCAAGCAGTACTTC
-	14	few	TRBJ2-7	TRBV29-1	CSVEKGTNSYEQYF	TGCAGCGTTGAAAAAGGTACGAACTCCTACGAGCAGTACTTC
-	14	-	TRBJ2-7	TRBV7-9	CASSSDWPSDEQYF	TGTGCCAGCAGCTCCGACTGGCCCTCTGACGAGCAGTACTTC
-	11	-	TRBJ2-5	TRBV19	CASSTGETQYF	TGTGCCAGTAGTACCGGAGAGACCCAGTACTTC
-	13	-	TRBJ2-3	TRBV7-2	CASSPNWEDTQYF	TGTGCCAGCAGCCCCAATTGGGAAGATACGCAGTATTTT
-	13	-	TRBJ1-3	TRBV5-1	CASSNSGENTIYF	TGCGCCAGCAGCAACAGCGGGGAAAACACCATATATTTT
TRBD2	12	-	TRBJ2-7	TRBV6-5	CASRGTTTEQYF	TGTGCCAGCAGAGGGACTACCACCGAGCAGTACTTC
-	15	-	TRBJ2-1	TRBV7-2	CASSLGPRGVNEQFF	TGTGCCAGCAGCTTAGGCCCCCGGGGCGTCAATGAGCAGTTCTTC
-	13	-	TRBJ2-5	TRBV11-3	CASSGNWEVTQYF	TGTGCCAGCAGCGGAAACTGGGAAGTGACCCAGTACTTC
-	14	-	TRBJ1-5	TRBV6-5	CASRSQGNSQPQHF	TGTGCCAGCAGATCCCAGGGGAACAGTCAGCCCCAGCATTTT
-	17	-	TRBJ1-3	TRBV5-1	CASSLASLADSGNTIYF	TGCGCCAGCAGCTTGGCCTCGTTGGCGGACTCTGGAAACACCATATATTTT
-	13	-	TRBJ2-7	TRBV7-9	CASSFAGLDEQYF	TGTGCCAGCAGCTTCGCGGGATTAGACGAGCAGTACTTC
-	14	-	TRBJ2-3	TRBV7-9	CASSRAGLGDTQYF	TGTGCCAGCAGCCGCGCGGGGCTGGGAGATACGCAGTATTTT
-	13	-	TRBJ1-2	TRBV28	CASSPQLVGRYTF	TGTGCCAGCAGTCCCCAGCTCGTTGGTCGCTACACCTTC
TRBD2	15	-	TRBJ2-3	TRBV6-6	CASSRLADPTDTQYF	TGTGCCAGCAGCCGCCTAGCGGATCCCACAGATACGCAGTATTTT
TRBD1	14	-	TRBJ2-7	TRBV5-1	CASSLSGQNYEQYF	TGCGCCAGCAGCTTGTCGGGACAGAATTACGAGCAGTACTTC
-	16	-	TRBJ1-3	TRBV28	CASRVLGEGSGNTIYF	TGTGCCAGCAGAGTTCTCGGGGAGGGCTCTGGAAACACCATATATTTT
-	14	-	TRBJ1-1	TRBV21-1	CASSKGKRGTEAFF	TGTGCCAGCAGCAAAGGCAAGCGGGGCACTGAAGCTTTCTTT
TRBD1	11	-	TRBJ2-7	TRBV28	CATSGGYEQYF	TGTGCCACCTCAGGGGGTTACGAGCAGTACTTC
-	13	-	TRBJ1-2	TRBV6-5	CASSDAGRRSYTF	TGTGCCAGCAGTGACGCTGGCAGACGCAGCTACACCTTC
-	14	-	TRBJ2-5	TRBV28	CASSPGGRRETQYF	TGTGCCAGCAGTCCAGGGGGGCGACGGGAGACCCAGTACTTC
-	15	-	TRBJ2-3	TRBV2	CASSGRVSSTDTQYF	TGTGCCAGCAGTGGGCGGGTTTCTAGCACAGATACGCAGTATTTT
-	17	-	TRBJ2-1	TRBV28	CASSAPGAPTGYNEQFF	TGTGCCAGCAGTGCCCCGGGCGCCCCCACCGGGTACAATGAGCAGTTCTTC
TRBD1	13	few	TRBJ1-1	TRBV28	CASIRTGNTEAFF	TGTGCCAGCATTAGGACAGGGAACACTGAAGCTTTCTTT
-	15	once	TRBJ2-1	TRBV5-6	CASSLGGRSYNEQFF	TGTGCCAGCAGCTTGGGTGGACGCTCCTACAATGAGCAGTTCTTC
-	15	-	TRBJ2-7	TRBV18	CASSPDRHRSYEQYF	TGTGCCAGCTCACCAGACAGGCATCGATCCTACGAGCAGTACTTC
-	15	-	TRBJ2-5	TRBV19	CASSILGSGGETQYF	TGTGCCAGTAGTATACTGGGCAGTGGAGGAGAGACCCAGTACTTC
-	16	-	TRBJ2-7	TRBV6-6	CASSYSADGTTYEQYF	TGTGCCAGCAGTTACTCGGCAGACGGCACAACCTACGAGCAGTACTTC
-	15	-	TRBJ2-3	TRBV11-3	CASSLVGGRTDTQYF	TGTGCCAGCAGCTTAGTAGGGGGGCGCACAGATACGCAGTATTTT
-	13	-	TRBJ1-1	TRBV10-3	CAITAQQDTEAFF	TGTGCCATCACTGCCCAACAGGACACTGAAGCTTTCTTT
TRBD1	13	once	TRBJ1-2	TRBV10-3	CAIRPGQDDGYTF	TGTGCCATCAGACCGGGACAGGATGACGGCTACACCTTC
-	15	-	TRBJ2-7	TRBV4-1	CASSPLGMEGDEQYF	TGCGCCAGCAGCCCCCTCGGTATGGAAGGGGACGAGCAGTACTTC
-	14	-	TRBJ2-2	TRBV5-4	CASSRGRGDGELFF	TGTGCCAGCAGCCGCGGTAGAGGGGACGGGGAGCTGTTTTTT
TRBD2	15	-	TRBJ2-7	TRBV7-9	CASSSREGSPYEQYF	TGTGCCAGCAGCTCCAGGGAGGGTTCCCCCTACGAGCAGTACTTC
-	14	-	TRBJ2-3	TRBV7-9	CASSLAEYPDTQYF	TGTGCCAGCAGCTTAGCAGAATACCCAGATACGCAGTATTTT
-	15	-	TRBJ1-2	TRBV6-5	CASSYSTRANYGYTF	TGTGCCAGCAGTTACTCGACTAGGGCGAACTATGGCTACACCTTC
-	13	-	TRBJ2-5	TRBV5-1	CASSLRLTETQYF	TGCGCCAGCAGCTTGCGCCTGACGGAGACCCAGTACTTC
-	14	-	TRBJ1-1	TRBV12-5	CASGLAGENTEAFF	TGTGCTAGTGGTTTGGCAGGGGAGAACACTGAAGCTTTCTTT
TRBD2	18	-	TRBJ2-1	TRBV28	CASSTMTSGRAYYNEQFF	TGTGCCAGCAGTACGATGACTAGCGGGAGGGCGTACTACAATGAGCAGTTCTTC
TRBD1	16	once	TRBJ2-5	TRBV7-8	CASSKTGTGGMKTQYF	TGTGCCAGCAGCAAAACTGGGACAGGGGGCATGAAGACCCAGTACTTC
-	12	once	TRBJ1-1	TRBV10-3	CAISTANTEAFF	TGTGCCATCAGTACAGCGAACACTGAAGCTTTCTTT
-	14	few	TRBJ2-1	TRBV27	CASSPGTTINEQFF	TGTGCCAGCAGTCCCGGGACGACTATCAATGAGCAGTTCTTC
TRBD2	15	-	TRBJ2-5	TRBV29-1	CSVDGSSGRGETQYF	TGCAGCGTTGATGGAAGTTCCGGGAGGGGAGAGACCCAGTACTTC
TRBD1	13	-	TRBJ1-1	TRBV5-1	CASGPTGVTEAFF	TGCGCCAGCGGACCCACAGGGGTCACTGAAGCTTTCTTT
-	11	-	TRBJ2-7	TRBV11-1	CASSAHGEQYF	TGTGCCAGCAGCGCCCACGGGGAGCAGTACTTC
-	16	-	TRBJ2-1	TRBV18	CASSPSPGGGLNEQFF	TGTGCCAGCTCACCATCGCCTGGGGGGGGCCTCAATGAGCAGTTCTTC
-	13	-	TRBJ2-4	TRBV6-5	CASSYSREGFKYF	TGTGCCAGCAGTTACTCGAGGGAAGGCTTTAAGTACTTC
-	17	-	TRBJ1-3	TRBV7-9	CASSKDGGTVSGNTIYF	TGTGCCAGCAGCAAGGACGGCGGTACCGTCTCTGGAAACACCATATATTTT
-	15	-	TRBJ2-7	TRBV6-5	CASRIRTESSYEQYF	TGTGCCAGCAGGATCCGGACAGAAAGCTCCTACGAGCAGTACTTC
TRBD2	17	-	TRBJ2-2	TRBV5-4	CASTLGGGLAGTGELFF	TGTGCCAGCACCCTCGGGGGGGGACTAGCGGGAACCGGGGAGCTGTTTTTT
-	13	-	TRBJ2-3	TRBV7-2	CASSLGWADTQYF	TGTGCCAGCAGCTTAGGGTGGGCAGATACGCAGTATTTT
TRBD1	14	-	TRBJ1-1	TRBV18	CASSPTGRGTEAFF	TGTGCCAGCTCACCGACAGGGAGGGGCACTGAAGCTTTCTTT
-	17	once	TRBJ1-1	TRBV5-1	CASSLVGGGVRNTEAFF	TGCGCCAGCAGCTTGGTGGGTGGAGGGGTCAGGAACACTGAAGCTTTCTTT
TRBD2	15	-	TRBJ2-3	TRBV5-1	CASSFSGSLADTQYF	TGCGCCAGCAGCTTTAGCGGGAGTTTAGCAGATACGCAGTATTTT
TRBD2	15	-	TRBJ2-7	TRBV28	CASSSSSGITYEQYF	TGTGCCAGCAGTTCCTCTAGCGGGATTACCTACGAGCAGTACTTC
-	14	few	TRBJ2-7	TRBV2	CASNREPSRYEQYF	TGTGCCAGCAATCGGGAGCCTAGTCGCTACGAGCAGTACTTC
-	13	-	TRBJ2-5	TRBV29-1	CSVVAADQETQYF	TGCAGCGTTGTGGCCGCGGACCAAGAGACCCAGTACTTC
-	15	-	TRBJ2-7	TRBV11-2	CASSSRSVETYEQYF	TGTGCCAGCAGCTCCCGGTCTGTAGAAACCTACGAGCAGTACTTC
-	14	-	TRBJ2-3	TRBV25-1	CASSEASGTDTQYF	TGTGCCAGCAGTGAGGCTAGCGGCACAGATACGCAGTATTTT